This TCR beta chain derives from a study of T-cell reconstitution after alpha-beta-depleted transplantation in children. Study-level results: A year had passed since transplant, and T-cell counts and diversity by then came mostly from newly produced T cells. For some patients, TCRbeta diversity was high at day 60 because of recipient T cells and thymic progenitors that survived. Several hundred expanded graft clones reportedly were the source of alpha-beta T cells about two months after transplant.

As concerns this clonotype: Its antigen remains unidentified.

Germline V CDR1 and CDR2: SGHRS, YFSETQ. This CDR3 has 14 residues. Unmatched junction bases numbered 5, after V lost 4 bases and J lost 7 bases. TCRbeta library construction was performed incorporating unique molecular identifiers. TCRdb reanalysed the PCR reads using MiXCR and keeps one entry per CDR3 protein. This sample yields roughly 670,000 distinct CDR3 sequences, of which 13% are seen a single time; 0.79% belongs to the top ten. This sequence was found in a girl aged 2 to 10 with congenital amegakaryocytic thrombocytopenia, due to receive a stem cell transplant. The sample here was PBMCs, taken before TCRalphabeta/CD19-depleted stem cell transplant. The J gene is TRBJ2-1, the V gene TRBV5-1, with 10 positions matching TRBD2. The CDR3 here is CASSQGTSVNEQFF. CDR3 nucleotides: TGCGCCAGCAGCCAAGGGACTAGCGTTAATGAGCAGTTCTTC.